This T cell receptor (beta chain) comes out of a study of T cell therapy after organ transplantation. Study-wide background: Therapy products were autologous CMV-specific T cells, peptide-expanded for roughly two weeks.

The table came from immunoSEQ multiplex PCR; TCRdb's copy has only in-frame clones and leaves some out. Here the sample spans 45,000 to 50,000 clones, over 90% being singletons. These patients had received solid-organ transplants and had drug-resistant or recurrent cytomegalovirus. Trimming stripped 4 bases from V and 0 bases from J, with 14 bases between. This CDR3 is built from 16 residues. Germline CDR1 is SGHRS and CDR2 is YFSETQ. In the case of this clone: Its antigen is unidentified.

This receptor was identified in a human patient who had received a solid organ transplant and had CMV disease. Sample: CD8+ T cells from blood, taken before autologous CMV-specific T cell therapy. The rearrangement uses TRBV5-1 and TRBJ1-3; D call uncertain. In DNA form, the CDR3 reads TGCGCCAGCAGCGTTGATGACCTCTACTCTGGAAACACCATATATTTT. It translates to CASSVDDLYSGNTIYF. Based on the CDR3 plus reference TRBV5-1 and TRBJ1-3, the full variable domain is KAGVTQTPRYLIKTRGQQVTLSCSPISGHRSVSWYQQTPGQGLQFLFEYFSETQRNKGNFPGRFSGRQFSNSRSEMNVSTLELGDSALYLCASSVDDLYSGNTIYFGEGSWLTVV.